This TCR beta chain was identified during a study of T cell changes during pregnancy in multiple sclerosis. The V and J ends lost 6 bases and 0 bases respectively, with 12 bases between them. Germline loops: CDR1 SNHLY, CDR2 FYNNEI. This CDR3 comprises 15 residues. Profiled with immunoSEQ multiplex PCR; TCRdb holds only in-frame clones, not every one. Found here are more than 45,000 clones, 85% to 95% of them singletons; the top ten hold around 0.29%. This receptor was obtained from a female donor with multiple sclerosis, enrolled in a pregnancy study. J is TRBJ1-5 and V is TRBV2, with a tentative D call TRBD1 (5 bases). The specimen comprised CD4+ T cells from peripheral blood mononuclear cells, sampled in the second trimester of pregnancy. The CDR3 DNA reads as TGTGCCAGCAGAGACCGCGGGACTAGCAATCAGCCCCAGCATTTT. Translated: CASRDRGTSNQPQHF.